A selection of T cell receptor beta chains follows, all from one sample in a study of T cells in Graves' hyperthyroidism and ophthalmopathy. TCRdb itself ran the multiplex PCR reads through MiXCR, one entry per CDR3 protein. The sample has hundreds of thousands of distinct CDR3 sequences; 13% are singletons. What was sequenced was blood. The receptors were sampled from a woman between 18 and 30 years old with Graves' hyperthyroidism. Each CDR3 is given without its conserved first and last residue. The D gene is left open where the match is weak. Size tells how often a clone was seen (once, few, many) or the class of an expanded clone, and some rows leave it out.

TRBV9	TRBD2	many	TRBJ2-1	ASSLEAGALNEQF
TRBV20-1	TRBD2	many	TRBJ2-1	SARDPTSGSYNEQF
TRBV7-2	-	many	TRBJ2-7	ASSQLLDSNEQY
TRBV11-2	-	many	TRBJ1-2	ASSPPSPANYGYT
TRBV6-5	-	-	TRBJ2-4	ASSYSGENIQY
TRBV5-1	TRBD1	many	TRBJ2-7	ASSLIRTGIGRSYEQY
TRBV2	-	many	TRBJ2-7	AGLAQGSGGGQY
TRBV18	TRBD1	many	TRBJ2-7	ASSPDRAGEQY
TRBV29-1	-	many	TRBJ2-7	SVGSAVPAKEQY
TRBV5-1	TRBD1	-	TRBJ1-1	ASSLRGLGTEAF
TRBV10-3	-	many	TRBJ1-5	AISALPSNQPQH
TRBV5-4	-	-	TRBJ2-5	ASSSGAYQETQY
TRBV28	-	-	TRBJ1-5	ASSYRDGINRPQH
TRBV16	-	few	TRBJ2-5	ASSQTGPSLETQY
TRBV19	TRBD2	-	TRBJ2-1	ASSIDLGAGVPYNEQF
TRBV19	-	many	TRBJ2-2	ASSAGLSNTGELF
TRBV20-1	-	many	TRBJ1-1	SARRGMGNTEAF
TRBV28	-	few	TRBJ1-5	ASSLVGRQPQH
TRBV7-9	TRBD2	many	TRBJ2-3	ASSLGLAGVKDTQY
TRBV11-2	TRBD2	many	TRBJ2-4	ASSQRTSGSKNIQY
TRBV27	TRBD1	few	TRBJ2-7	ASSSFGQGGRLTEQY
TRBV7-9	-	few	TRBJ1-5	ASSRTGSTSNQPQH
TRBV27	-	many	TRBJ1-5	ASIPGEEQPQH
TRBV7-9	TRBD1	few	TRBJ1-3	ASSFGPRGPSGNTIY
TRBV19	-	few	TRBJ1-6	ASSIRDYNSPLH
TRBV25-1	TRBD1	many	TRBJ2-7	ASRGWRTGGEFGYEQY
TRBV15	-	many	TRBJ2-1	ATSRDGYEQF
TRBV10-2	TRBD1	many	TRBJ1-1	ASSAQGAITEAF
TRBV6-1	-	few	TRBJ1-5	ASSQVGGSNQPQH
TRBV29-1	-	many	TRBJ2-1	SVARDTGNEQF
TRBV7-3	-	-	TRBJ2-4	ASSLLHGNEDRENIQY